The entry that follows covers one T cell receptor (beta chain) sequence. Its antigen is unidentified. The sample belongs to a study of OX40 agonist ivuxolimab in advanced cancers. Study overall: Administration of intravenous ivuxolimab to patients occurred every 2 weeks at 0.01 to 10 mg/kg. Regarding the study as a whole: CD8+ T cells were the subset that, on average, had more expanded clones than CD4+.

This CDR3 contains 15 residues. Germline V gives CDR1 LGHNA, CDR2 YNFKEQ. V was clipped by 1 base and J by 3 bases; unmatched bases: 3. Sequenced by immunoSEQ multiplex PCR; TCRdb stores in-frame clones only, minus some. Among some 41,000 clones listed, 88% were seen once. The sample consisted of CD4+ or CD8+ T cells sorted from blood, taken in a trial of the OX40 agonist ivuxolimab. The receptor was derived from an adult with an advanced solid tumor such as melanoma, head and neck, liver or kidney cancer. The chain recombines TRBV4-2 with TRBJ2-1, with 7 bases identical to TRBD2. CDR3 DNA sequence: TGTGCCAGCAGCCAAGTCCTAGCGGACTACAATGAGCAGTTCTTC. This translates into CASSQVLADYNEQFF.